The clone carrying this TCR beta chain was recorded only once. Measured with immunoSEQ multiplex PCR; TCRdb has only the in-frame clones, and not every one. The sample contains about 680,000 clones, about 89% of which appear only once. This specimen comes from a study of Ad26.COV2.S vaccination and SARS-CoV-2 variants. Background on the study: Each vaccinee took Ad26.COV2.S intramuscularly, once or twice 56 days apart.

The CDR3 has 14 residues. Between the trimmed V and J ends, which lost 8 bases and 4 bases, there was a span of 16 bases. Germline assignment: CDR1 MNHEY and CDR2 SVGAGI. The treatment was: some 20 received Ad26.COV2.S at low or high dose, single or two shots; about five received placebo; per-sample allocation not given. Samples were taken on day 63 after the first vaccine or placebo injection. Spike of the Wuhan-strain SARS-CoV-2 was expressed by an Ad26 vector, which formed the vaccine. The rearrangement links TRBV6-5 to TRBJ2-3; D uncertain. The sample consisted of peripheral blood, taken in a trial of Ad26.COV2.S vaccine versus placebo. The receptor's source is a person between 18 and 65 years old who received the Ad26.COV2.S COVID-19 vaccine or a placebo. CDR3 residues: CASSWVPLADTQYF. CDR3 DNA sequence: TGTGCCAGCTCCTGGGTACCGCTCGCAGATACGCAGTATTTT.